The present entry profiles one TCR beta chain with its context. Naive CD8 populations comprised CD45RO-negative cells positively selected for CCR7, excluding terminally differentiated effector memory CD45RA+ cells. This record belongs to a study of shared clonotypes between healthy human individuals. Across the study: A donor's plate count was three for CD4 naive and three for CD4 memory; CD8 naive had two and CD8 memory one.

Profiling relied on immunoSEQ multiplex PCR, and the TCRdb table lists in-frame clones only, not all of them. In the table there are about 800,000 clones, approximately 96% of which are singletons. This CDR3 has 14 residues. Looked up from germline, CDR1 is SGDLS and CDR2 is YYNGEE. V is TRBV9 and J is TRBJ2-5; D may match TRBD1 or TRBD2 (5 bases each). With the DNA end fitting TRBJ2-7 better, the J assignment may be wrong. The TCR sequence derives from a man aged 25-40 years in good health. Sequenced input: naive CD8+ T cells sorted from blood. This chain's CDR3 is CASSVEGSSYEQYF. CDR3 nucleotide sequence: TGTGCCAGCAGCGTCGAGGGGAGCTCCTACGAGCAGTACTTC.